These T cell receptor beta chains were read from a single sample in a study of T cell responses to AZD1222 COVID-19 vaccine. The table came from immunoSEQ multiplex PCR; TCRdb's copy has only in-frame clones and leaves some out. Found here are 130,000 or so clones, around 92% of them singletons; the top ten hold 1.5% to 2%. The sample was peripheral blood, taken on day 0 of AZD1222 vaccination. These receptors originate from an adult in good health. Both conserved end residues are part of each CDR3. D genes are given only for firm matches. Rows may omit the clone size; those that give it use once, few, many or a size class.

V gene	D gene	clone size	J gene	CDR3 DNA	CDR3 protein
TRBV2	TRBD2	.	TRBJ2-7	TGTGCCAGCAGTGAAGCCCCTAGCGGGGGGTCCTACGAGCAGTACTTC	CASSEAPSGGSYEQYF
TRBV4-3	.	.	TRBJ2-1	TGCGCCAGCAGTCGTATCTTCTGGGGGGAGTCCTACAATGAGCAGTTCTTC	CASSRIFWGESYNEQFF
TRBV7-9	.	.	TRBJ2-2	TGTGCCAGCAGTCGGAGCCAGCCCCGGGACACCGGGGAGCTGTTTTTT	CASSRSQPRDTGELFF
TRBV3-1/TRBV3-2	TRBD1	.	TRBJ1-1	TGTGCCAGCAGCCACTCGACAGGGGGCGGGAACACTGAAGCTTTCTTT	CASSHSTGGGNTEAFF
TRBV2	.	.	TRBJ1-3	TGTGCCAGCAGGACGTCGGGAGGCTCTGGAAACACCATATATTTT	CASRTSGGSGNTIYF
TRBV5-1	.	once	TRBJ2-7	TGCGCCAGCAGCTTGGCCGTGGGGACGGGAACCTACGAGCAGTACTTC	CASSLAVGTGTYEQYF
TRBV12-3/TRBV12-4	.	.	TRBJ2-7	TGTGCCAGCAGTTCAGCCTACGAGCAGTACTTC	CASSSAYEQYF
TRBV7-2	.	.	TRBJ2-7	TGTGCCAGCAGCTTACAACCAGCCTCCTACGAGCAGTACTTC	CASSLQPASYEQYF
TRBV6-5	TRBD1	.	TRBJ1-3	TGTGCCAGCAGACGGTGGGACAGGGTGGGAAACACCATATATTTT	CASRRWDRVGNTIYF
TRBV29-1	TRBD1	.	TRBJ1-2	TGCAGCGCCCTTACAGGGGGCTATGGCTACACCTTC	CSALTGGYGYTF
TRBV18	.	.	TRBJ2-3	TGTGCCAGCTCACCAACGACCCTATCCACAGATACGCAGTATTTT	CASSPTTLSTDTQYF
TRBV4-2	.	once	TRBJ1-4	TGTGCCAGCAGCCAGTTGGGTGATACTAATGAAAAACTGTTTTTT	CASSQLGDTNEKLFF
TRBV7-3	TRBD1	.	TRBJ2-7	TGTGCCAGCAGCCAAGACAGGGGACCTTTCTACGAGCAGTACTTC	CASSQDRGPFYEQYF
TRBV15	TRBD1	once	TRBJ1-5	TGTGCCACCAGCAGAGTGGGACAGGGCAGCCAGCCCCAGCATTTT	CATSRVGQGSQPQHF
TRBV19	.	.	TRBJ2-3	TGTGCCAGCAGACAGAGGACCACAGATACGCAGTATTTT	CASRQRTTDTQYF
TRBV5-6	.	.	TRBJ2-7	TGTGCCAGCAGCTTGGGCAGCTTACCCTACGAGCAGTACTTC	CASSLGSLPYEQYF
TRBV7-3	.	.	TRBJ2-2	TGTGCCAGCAGCCCCAATCCGGACGGGGAGCTGTTTTTT	CASSPNPDGELFF
TRBV2	.	.	TRBJ1-1	TGTGCCAGCAGGCCCCCCCTGGGGAACACTGAAGCTTTCTTT	CASRPPLGNTEAFF
TRBV29-1	.	.	TRBJ1-2	TGCAGCGTGGGTCCGGGAGGCGTAGTAGGAGTTGGCTACACCTTC	CSVGPGGVVGVGYTF
TRBV3-1/TRBV3-2	.	.	TRBJ1-2	TGTGCCAGCAGACTTGGGACCGACTACGATTCCTATGGCTACACCTTC	CASRLGTDYDSYGYTF
TRBV5-1	TRBD1	.	TRBJ1-5	TGCGCCAGCAGCTTGGACGGACAGGGAAATCAGCCCCAGCATTTT	CASSLDGQGNQPQHF
TRBV24-1	.	.	TRBJ2-5	TGTGCCACCAGTGACCTCGGACCGCAAGAGACCCAGTACTTC	CATSDLGPQETQYF
TRBV24-1	.	.	TRBJ2-1	TGTGCCACCGCCAGGGGCGGGGGTTCCTACAATGAGCAGTTCTTC	CATARGGGSYNEQFF
TRBV7-2	TRBD1	.	TRBJ1-2	TGTGCCAGCAGCTTAGGGCGACAGGGGCATGGCTACACCTTC	CASSLGRQGHGYTF
TRBV7-8	.	.	TRBJ1-5	TGTGCCAGCAGCTTACGCTTAGGGTTGGTAAAGTTGGATCAGCCCCAGCATTTT	CASSLRLGLVKLDQPQHF
TRBV7-2	TRBD1	once	TRBJ1-1	TGTGCCAGCAGCTTAGAGACAGGGCGGGGGACTGAAGCTTTCTTT	CASSLETGRGTEAFF
TRBV6-2/TRBV6-3	TRBD1	.	TRBJ2-7	TGTGCCAGCAGCAGGACAGGTTACGAGCAGTACTTC	CASSRTGYEQYF
TRBV19	.	.	TRBJ2-1	TGTGCCAGTAGTATAAGGTTTTCGGGGAGCTCCTACAATGAGCAGTTCTTC	CASSIRFSGSSYNEQFF
TRBV29-1	.	.	TRBJ1-1	TGCGTCGTGGGCCGGGTGAACACTGAAGCTTTCTTT	CVVGRVNTEAFF
TRBV12-5	.	once	TRBJ2-7	TGTGCTAGTGGTTTGGTAGGTTCGTCCTACGAGCAGTACTTC	CASGLVGSSYEQYF
TRBV18	.	.	TRBJ1-4	TGTGCCAGCTCACCAGCTGAAAAACTGTTTTTT	CASSPAEKLFF
TRBV5-4	.	.	TRBJ1-5	TGTGCCAGCAGCTTGGGTCCTAATAGCAATCAGCCCCAGCATTTT	CASSLGPNSNQPQHF
TRBV9	.	.	TRBJ2-7	TGTGCCAGCAGCGTATGGGGCCGGGGTTCCTACGAGCAGTACTTC	CASSVWGRGSYEQYF
TRBV9	.	.	TRBJ2-7	TGTGCCAGCAGCGCGGACCGGGGTAGGGAGCAGTACTTC	CASSADRGREQYF
TRBV4-1	TRBD2	.	TRBJ2-7	TGCGCCAGCAGCCGCTTACTAGCGGGGGAACCCAGTTCCTACGAGCAGTACTTC	CASSRLLAGEPSSYEQYF
TRBV6-4	.	.	TRBJ1-5	TGTGCCAGCAGTGACTCTTACCAGTGCAATCAGCCCCAGCATTTT	CASSDSYQCNQPQHF
TRBV28	.	few	TRBJ1-4	TGTGCCAGCAGTTTAAGGGACAAAAAACTGTTTTTT	CASSLRDKKLFF
TRBV10-2	.	.	TRBJ1-3	TGCGCCAGCAGTGAGAAAGGAAACACCATATATTTT	CASSEKGNTIYF
TRBV19	.	.	TRBJ1-1	TGTGCCAGTAGCCCCCCCCCGGGACAACCGAACACTGAAGCTTTCTTT	CASSPPPGQPNTEAFF
TRBV5-1	.	.	TRBJ2-6	TGCGCCAGCTTAGAGAGCTCTGGGGCCAACGTCCTGACTTTC	CASLESSGANVLTF
TRBV28	TRBD2	.	TRBJ2-7	TGTGCCAGCAGTTTAGGGCCTAGCGGGCGCTTCTACGAGCAGTACTTC	CASSLGPSGRFYEQYF
TRBV19	.	.	TRBJ1-5	TGTGCCAGTAGTAGGGGGGCGGTTCAGCCCCAGCATTTT	CASSRGAVQPQHF
TRBV5-1	TRBD2	.	TRBJ2-3	TGCGCCAGCAGCTTGGTCCTAGCGGGCCCCACAGATACGCAGTATTTT	CASSLVLAGPTDTQYF